The TCR beta chain under discussion was sequenced for a study of T cell responses to AZD1222 COVID-19 vaccine. Sequencing was performed with immunoSEQ multiplex PCR; in TCRdb, only in-frame clones are kept and a portion is missing. The sample has around 170,000 clones, about nine tenths seen once. Trimming took 6 bases from V and 7 from J; bases not matched to a gene: 16. CDR1 is MNHEY and CDR2 is SVGEGT in the germline V gene. The CDR3 is 17 residues long. On this clone: Its antigen is unidentified.

The study, taken as a whole, reports: Baseline seropositivity characterized only 5 or 6 AZD1222 recipients. All repertoire sampling was performed exclusively after the peak T cell response. Donors skewed white British and female; clonal diversity was possibly underestimated. Spike regions recognized by vaccine-associated CD4 TCRs spanned the protein, led by 160-218 and 743-854.

This receptor was taken from an adult who received the AZD1222 COVID-19 vaccine. The starting material was peripheral blood, obtained 28 days after the second AZD1222 dose. V gene TRBV6-2 or TRBV6-3 combines with J gene TRBJ2-2, with TRBD1 identical over 8 bases. DNA for the CDR3: TGTGCCAGCAGCGACTACGCCGGGCAGGGGGCAATCGGGGAGCTGTTTTTT. Protein sequence: CASSDYAGQGAIGELFF.